The T cell receptor (beta chain) under discussion was sequenced for a study of shared clonotypes between healthy human individuals (dated by TCRdb to the early 2020s). For the wider study: A couple of women and a few men aged 18 to 49 years were included in the cohort. Leukapheresis yielded between about 0.94 and 10 billion PBMCs per donor. To estimate repertoire size and how much clonotypes are shared between individuals, the study performed deep sequencing of blood TCR repertoires from a few healthy adults. To increase sequencing depth and limit assay-specific biases, different laboratories used diverse techniques to prepare libraries and sequence TCR repertoires. Per donor, three plates each were used for CD4 naive and CD4 memory, two for CD8 naive, and one for CD8 memory. The investigation overall reported the following: Approximately 5% of naive CD4, approximately 3.7% of naive CD8, roughly 2.4% of memory CD4, and 0.35% to 0.4% of memory CD8 clonotypes were shared across several donors. Larger estimated clonotype richness was generally found for naive subsets than for memory subsets. Incomplete sequencing was indicated by rarefaction of sorted-subset datasets, despite the large sequencing depth. The genetic and exposure-history diversity represented was limited by the small number of donors. Based on pairwise subsampling, the degree of clonotype sharing among donors was expected to be affected by sequencing depth. Higher generation probabilities were observed for clonotypes shared by all four sorted-subset donors than for non-shared clonotypes. Sampling was restricted to blood, and TCR repertoires in tissue are likely to differ from TCR repertoires in blood.

Using the deep immunoSEQ assay, multiplex PCR amplified TCR CDR3 regions from genomic DNA. Extracted genomic DNA from each cell subset was distributed evenly across all wells of several immunoSEQ 96-well plates, and each plate was treated as a replicate. Each replicate PCR for sorted subsets received roughly 0.2 ug genomic DNA, equal to around 32,000 T cell genomes. Purified libraries were measured with a Qubit 3.0 fluorometer, size-checked on a Bioanalyzer 2100, and measured again with the KAPA Library Quantification kit. A separate single-read 150-cycle Illumina NextSeq 550 flow cell was used to sequence each immunoSEQ 96-well plate. Processing in the source paper ran as follows. The immunoSEQ output contained only junctional sequences without quality scores, so filtering could not match that applied to full-length reads. Sequences were annotated with PyIR, a Python wrapper for IgBLAST v1.9, using IMGT germline references to assign V/J genes and CDR3. Any read was removed if the V/J assignment was weak (E-value above 1e-6), the CDR3 was missing, or the read contained stop codons, out-of-frame junctions, or ambiguous translated residues. A V3J clonotype was defined by an identical inferred V gene, J gene, and CDR3 amino acid sequence. To compute the percentage overlap between repertoires, the number of shared unique clonotypes was divided by the size of the smaller repertoire. Repertoire richness was assessed with RTK rarefaction, the Chao1 estimator, and Recon v2.1 estimates of unobserved clonotypes. Generation probabilities were computed with OLGA for all TCRbeta clonotypes obtained by the gDNA method from four donors. Entries here come from immuneACCESS through TCRdb and include only in-frame sequences with V and J called. Some clones fail to appear in such tables; in the studies checked, an unresolved V gene covers under half of the shortfall, and the cause of the remainder is unknown. The V and J calls and clone size were taken over from that table, and D and trimming were inferred from the DNA. For this sample the table gives some 1.4 million clones, of which more than 95% were detected only once. The ten largest clones represent over 1% of the sample.

About this clone: Its binding antigen is unknown. No base quality information exists; no much larger clone differs at one position.

The donors were healthy, HIV-negative adults who had no recently reported acute infections or vaccinations. Only Caucasian adults living in Nashville, Tennessee, USA were represented among the donors. CD4+ T cells were enriched by magnetic negative selection, after which naive cells were positively selected on CD45RA and the negative fraction was taken as the memory subset. Blood was collected by leukapheresis, and PBMCs were isolated by Ficoll-Histopaque density gradient centrifugation and then cryopreserved in liquid nitrogen vapor phase. Analytical flow cytometry was used to check the purity and quantity of each magnetically sorted T cell population. Genomic DNA was isolated from every sorted fraction and measured by UV absorbance on a Nanodrop 2000c. Clipping removes 6 bases from V and 4 bases from J, with 7 as the unmatched junction base count. The CDR3 runs 15 amino acids, cysteine and phenylalanine included. CDR3 DNA is the only sequence kept; it has 45 bases, read in frame from the first base. CDR1 and CDR2, looked up from the germline V gene, are ENHRY and SYGVKD.

The chain is assembled from TRBV10-3 and TRBJ2-2; 8 nucleotides in the junction match TRBD2. The receptor was derived from a man aged 25 to 40 in good health. The specimen was naive CD4+ T cells sorted from blood. This sample's cell subset or site label indicates: CD45RA+ positively selected. CDR3 protein: CAIRGLGVGTGELFF. The nucleotides are TGTGCCATCAGGGGACTAGGCGTAGGCACCGGGGAGCTGTTTTTT.